A single sample gave rise to the 26 T cell receptor beta chains below, sequenced in a study of T cells after yellow fever vaccination. TCRdb re-derived calls from the 5' RACE reads in MiXCR, one entry per CDR3 protein. There are some 320,000 distinct CDR3 sequences in the sample; over 3.5% occur only once, and just under 25% lies in the top ten. This sample comprised PBMCs, obtained 5 days after the yellow fever booster vaccination. These receptor sequences come from a man younger than 30 who received the YFV17D yellow fever vaccine.

V is TRBV29-1 and J is TRBJ1-4, with TRBD1 matching over 7 bases. J gave up 8 bases and V 7 bases, and 10 bases lay outside the gene matches. This CDR3 comprises 13 residues. The germline V gene has CDR1 SQVTM and CDR2 ANQGSEA. This chain's CDR3 is CSGKQGSEEKLFF. CDR3 coding DNA: TGCAGCGGGAAACAGGGGTCTGAAGAAAAACTGTTTTTT. The full variable domain, in which reference TRBV29-1 and TRBJ1-4 provide the parts outside the CDR3, is SAVISQKPSRDICQRGTSLTIQCQVDSQVTMMFWYRQQPGQSLTLIATANQGSEATYESGFVIDKFPISRPNLTFSTLTVSNMSPEDSSIYLCSGKQGSEEKLFFGSGTQLSVL.

This clonotype was picked up many times. The chain employs TRBV20-1 and TRBJ2-5; D is possibly TRBD2 (6 bases). The CDR3 covers 13 residues. The ends were cut back, 3 bases at V and 5 bases at J, with 13 bases in the middle. The germline V gene has CDR1 DFQATT and CDR2 SNEGSKA (reference sequence). In DNA form, the CDR3 reads TGCAGTGCTAGGGAGGGACGTCGGGAGACCCAGTACTTC. Its protein product is CSAREGRRETQYF.

This chain joins TRBV6-5 and TRBJ2-5; 12 nucleotides match TRBD2. Germline CDR1 MNHEY, CDR2 SVGAGI. This CDR3 comprises 15 residues. V shed 6 bases and J 4 bases; nucleotides not matched to a gene: 6. The CDR3 is CASSSLAGGRETQYF. The CDR3 region has the DNA TGTGCCAGCAGCTCCCTAGCGGGGGGGCGAGAGACCCAGTACTTC.

This clonotype was counted only a few times. J is TRBJ1-2 and V is TRBV20-1, with a possible D match to TRBD1 (5 bases). This CDR3 comprises 15 residues. Trimming took off 0 bases at V and 4 bases at J, with 15 bases between the two ends. CDR1 and CDR2 (germline): DFQATT, SNEGSKA (reference sequence). DNA for the CDR3: TGCAGTGCTAGAGACCCCAGGGAATTCGCCTATGGCTACACCTTC. It specifies CSARDPREFAYGYTF.

This sequence joins TRBV18 and TRBJ2-3, with TRBD1 identical over 9 bases. CDR3 length: 14 amino acids. Trimming cost V 3 bases and J 7 bases; bases outside gene matches: 5. CDR1 is KGHSH, CDR2 LQKENI, per germline. CDR3: CASSPGQGENTQYF. CDR3 sequence (DNA): TGTGCCAGCTCACCGGGACAGGGAGAAAATACGCAGTATTTT. Complete variable domain (other parts from reference TRBV18 and TRBJ2-3): NAGVMQNPRHLVRRRGQEARLRCSPMKGHSHVYWYRQLPEEGLKFMVYLQKENIIDESGMPKERFSAEFPKEGPSILRIQQVVRGDSAAYFCASSPGQGENTQYFGPGTRLTVL.

The chain combines TRBV20-1 with TRBJ2-7; possibly TRBD1 for D (5 bases). There are 16 residues in the CDR3. Germline CDR1 reads DFQATT; CDR2 reads SNEGSKA (reference sequence). With 0 bases removed from V and 2 bases from J, the gap between germline ends came to 17 bases. The CDR3 here is CSARDVLGAPPYEQYF. DNA of the CDR3: TGCAGTGCTAGAGACGTGCTAGGGGCCCCGCCCTACGAGCAGTACTTC.

This clonotype came up a few times. The chain is built from TRBV4-2 and TRBJ2-1; no clear D. Deletions cut 2 bases from V and 2 bases from J, with 10 bases between. CDR1 is LGHNA, CDR2 YNFKEQ, per germline. The CDR3 is 15 amino acids. CDR3 sequence (DNA): TGTGCCAGCAGCCAAAGATCGCGTGCCTACAATGAGCAGTTCTTC. Residues: CASSQRSRAYNEQFF.

The sample holds a few counts of this clonotype. This chain uses TRBV5-6 with TRBJ1-5; no firm D call. Germline V gene lookup returns CDR1 SGHDT and CDR2 YYEEEE. The length of the CDR3 is 15 residues. Trimming took 0 bases from V and 7 from J, leaving 14 bases between them. CDR3 residues: CASSLGAGWRQPQHF. The CDR3 DNA is TGTGCCAGCAGCTTGGGAGCAGGTTGGAGACAGCCCCAGCATTTT.

The chain has TRBV24-1 and TRBJ2-5; 7 bases agree with TRBD2. This CDR3 has 13 residues. V dropped 4 bases and J dropped 2; count of bases not matched to a gene: 0. CDR1 KGHDR and CDR2 SFDVKD come from the germline V gene. CDR3 residues: CATSDGGQETQYF. CDR3 bases: TGTGCCACCAGTGACGGGGGGCAAGAGACCCAGTACTTC.

In its sample, this clonotype was seen once. The chain couples TRBV5-1 to TRBJ2-5; D may correspond to TRBD1 or TRBD2 (6 bases each). Trimming removed 6 bases from V and 3 bases from J, with 18 bases in between. Germline V CDR1 and CDR2: SGHRS, YFSETQ. This CDR3 has 15 amino acids. Here the CDR3 DNA reads TGCGCCAGCAAGATCGGGTTGCGGGACAAAGAGACCCAGTACTTC. It is translated as CASKIGLRDKETQYF.

This clonotype was counted only a few times. V is TRBV4-1 and J is TRBJ1-1; 7 bases are a match to TRBD1. The CDR3 spans 14 residues. CDR1 MGHRA and CDR2 YSYEKL come from the germline V gene. Trimming removed 1 base from V and 9 bases from J; junction bases left unmatched: 8. CDR3 coding DNA: TGCGCCAGCAGCCAAGCAGGGGGGGGTTTACAAGCTTTCTTT. This encodes CASSQAGGGLQAFF.

The rearrangement links TRBV28 to TRBJ2-7; 13 nucleotides match TRBD2. The V segment lost 4 bases and the J segment 4 bases; nucleotides outside the gene matches: 1. The germline CDR1 and CDR2 sequences are MDHEN and SYDVKM. This CDR3 has 14 amino acids. CDR3 sequence (DNA): TGTGCCAGCAGTTGGGGACTAGCGGGATACGAGCAGTACGTC. This gives the protein CASSWGLAGYEQYV.

The chain employs TRBV18 and TRBJ1-2; no reliable D call. Trimming took 6 bases from V and 3 from J, leaving 17 bases between them. The CDR3 is made up of 15 amino acids. Germline-derived CDR1 and CDR2 are KGHSH and LQKENI. CDR3 residues: CASSPGNLGYYGYTF. The CDR3 region has the DNA TGTGCCAGCTCTCCCGGAAATCTGGGCTACTATGGCTACACCTTC. Together with reference TRBV18 and TRBJ1-2, the CDR3 gives the full variable domain: NAGVMQNPRHLVRRRGQEARLRCSPMKGHSHVYWYRQLPEEGLKFMVYLQKENIIDESGMPKERFSAEFPKEGPSILRIQQVVRGDSAAYFCASSPGNLGYYGYTFGSGTRLTVV.

This clonotype was picked up a small number of times. The CDR3 DNA reads as TGTGCCAGCAGCTCCACAGGGGATGAGCAGTTCTTC. Translating gives CASSSTGDEQFF. The rearrangement uses TRBV7-2 and TRBJ2-1; 7 nucleotides line up with TRBD1. Germline trimming cut 4 bases from V and 8 bases from J; bases unmatched to any gene: 2. This CDR3 comprises 12 residues. Per the germline V gene, CDR1 is SGHTA and CDR2 is FQGNSA.

Ten or more counts support this clonotype. The chain is built from TRBV10-3 and TRBJ1-2; the D is unclear. From germline, CDR1 is ENHRY and CDR2 SYGVKD. The length of the CDR3 is 14 residues. V dropped 6 bases and J dropped 4 bases, with 15 bases sitting between them. The CDR3 region has the DNA TGTGCCATCAGGCCGGCAGCCGCCCTCTATGGCTACACCTTC. Protein sequence: CAIRPAAALYGYTF.

The chain has TRBV29-1 and TRBJ2-3; D is perhaps TRBD2 (5 bases). There are 11 residues in the CDR3. The V end lost 4 bases, the J end lost 3 bases, and 5 bases lay between the germline ends. In germline, CDR1 is SQVTM, CDR2 ANQGSEA. CDR3 sequence: CSVGETDTQYF. The CDR3 DNA is TGCAGCGTTGGGGAGACAGATACGCAGTATTTT.

The rearrangement uses TRBV6-5 and TRBJ2-1; the match to TRBD2 covers 10 bases. CDR1 is MNHEY, CDR2 SVGAGI, per germline. CDR3 length: 15 residues. V was pared by 2 bases and J by 6 bases, with 4 bases of the junction left unmatched. The CDR3 loop is CASSYTPSGGNEQFF. The CDR3 DNA reads TGTGCCAGCAGTTACACCCCTAGCGGGGGCAATGAGCAGTTCTTC.

J is TRBJ2-1 and V is TRBV6-5, with 14 bases aligning to TRBD2. The CDR3 sequence is 18 residues long. CDR1 and CDR2 (germline): MNHEY, SVGAGI. V dropped 0 bases and J dropped 8; count of bases not matched to a gene: 9. CDR3 DNA sequence: TGTGCCAGCAGTTACTCGAGAGGACTAGCGGGGGGCCGCGATGAGCAGTTCTTC. The encoded protein is CASSYSRGLAGGRDEQFF.

This clonotype was found many times. This sequence joins TRBV5-5 and TRBJ2-5, with no clear D. Germline loops: CDR1 SGHKS, CDR2 YYEKEE (reference sequence). The CDR3 has 15 amino acids. The V end was cut by 5 bases, the J end by 2 bases, with 16 bases between. The CDR3 DNA reads TGTGCCAGCAGATGGACCGCATTACCTCAAGAGACCCAGTACTTC. Translation gives CASRWTALPQETQYF.

The V and J genes are TRBV7-9 and TRBJ2-4; D remains unclear. Per germline, CDR1 SEHNR and CDR2 FQNEAQ (reference sequence). The CDR3 sequence is 17 residues long. V was clipped by 4 bases and J by 0 bases, with 16 bases between them. Here the CDR3 DNA reads TGTGCCAGCAGCTCGTGGGGATACGAAATAGCCAAAAACATTCAGTACTTC. Protein: CASSSWGYEIAKNIQYF.

This clonotype appeared a few times. The chain joins TRBV7-2 to TRBJ2-3, with 12 positions matching TRBD2. The germline V gene encodes CDR1 SGHTA and CDR2 FQGNSA. V trimming: 5 bases; J trimming: 5 bases; junction bases outside the gene matches: 8. CDR3 size: 16 residues. The CDR3 loop is CASSPLAGGPGDTQYF. CDR3 in DNA: TGTGCCAGCAGCCCCCTAGCGGGGGGGCCCGGAGATACGCAGTATTTT.

In this sample, this clonotype turned up many times. CDR3 DNA sequence: TGTGCCACCAGTGATAATAGTGCGGGGGATACGCAGTATTTT. Its protein is CATSDNSAGDTQYF. The chain uses TRBV24-1 and TRBJ2-3; D possibly corresponds to TRBD2 (6 bases). With 3 bases removed from V and 6 bases from J, the gap between germline ends came to 12 bases. This CDR3 is 14 amino acids long. Germline CDR1 is KGHDR and CDR2 is SFDVKD.

This clonotype turned up a few times. V gene TRBV2 combines with J gene TRBJ2-2; possible D gene TRBD1, 6 bases. Germline V gene lookup returns CDR1 SNHLY and CDR2 FYNNEI. The CDR3 is made up of 15 amino acids. Trimming pared 3 bases from V and 6 bases from J, leaving 14 bases between. The CDR3 DNA is TGTGCCAGCAGTGAGGCTGGCAGGGGTCCCGGGGAGCTGTTTTTT. Translating it yields CASSEAGRGPGELFF. The variable domain in full, with the rest retrieved from reference TRBV2 and TRBJ2-2, is EPEVTQTPSHQVTQMGQEVILRCVPISNHLYFYWYRQILGQKVEFLVSFYNNEISEKSEIFDDQFSVERPDGSNFTLKIRSTKLEDSAMYFCASSEAGRGPGELFFGEGSRLTVL.

This clonotype was seen repeatedly, ten times or more. The chain has TRBV5-5 and TRBJ1-3; no clear D. The CDR3 covers 15 residues. Looked up from germline, CDR1 is SGHKS and CDR2 is YYEKEE (reference sequence). Trimming took off 0 bases at V and 4 bases at J, with 11 bases between the two ends. The CDR3 DNA sequence: TGTGCCAGCAGCTTGGCCGCGGGGATCGGAAACACCATATATTTT. Protein sequence: CASSLAAGIGNTIYF.

This sequence joins TRBV4-1 and TRBJ2-5, with TRBD2 matching 8 bases. The germline V gene has CDR1 MGHRA and CDR2 YSYEKL. The length of the CDR3 is 15 residues. Losses at the gene ends were 5 bases for V and 5 bases for J; bases not matched to a gene: 10. The CDR3 region has the DNA TGCGCCAGCAGCTATTTGCCGGGGGGGCGGGAGACCCAGTACTTC. Translation: CASSYLPGGRETQYF.

In this sample, this clonotype turned up many times. The chain carries TRBV4-3 and TRBJ2-1; TRBD2 agrees at 7 bases. Trimming at V came to 1 base and at J to 5 bases, leaving 8 bases not matched to a gene. CDR1 is LGHNA, CDR2 YSLEER, per germline. The CDR3 consists of 16 residues. The CDR3 spells CASSQGVGGWDNEQFF. In nucleotides, the CDR3 is TGCGCCAGCAGCCAAGGCGTCGGGGGGTGGGACAATGAGCAGTTCTTC.